The TCR beta chain described here comes from a study of CD8 T cells in Susac syndrome. Sequencing of TCR beta was performed on blood CD8+ T cells and on blood CD4+ T cells. TEMRA cells were enriched by FACS, and CD4+ and CD8+ T cells were negatively isolated. Random hexamers were used to reverse transcribe the RNA input (0.5 to 1 ug). Amplification of TCR beta CDR3 used immunoSEQ multiplex PCR across 54 Vbeta and 13 Jbeta. TCRdb re-analysed the immunoSEQ multiplex PCR reads in MiXCR, keeping a single row per CDR3 protein. In the table there are some 300,000 distinct CDR3 sequences, around 89% of which are singletons. J gave up 4 bases and V 7 bases, and 5 bases lay outside the gene matches. The CDR3 spans 13 residues. Germline-derived CDR1 and CDR2 are MNHNY and SVGAGI (reference sequence).

V usage is TRBV6-6 and J usage is TRBJ1-1; TRBD1 aligns across 8 bases. The sequence was obtained from a human donor with multiple sclerosis. The specimen sequenced was CD8+ T cells from PBMCs. CDR3 DNA: TGTGCCAGCAACCAGGGGGCGGTCACTGAAGCTTTCTTT. It specifies CASNQGAVTEAFF.